The TCR beta chain under discussion was sequenced for a study of T cell responses to AZD1222 COVID-19 vaccine. Study summary: Timing groups of about 4 and about 12 weeks for second doses were pooled.

The CDR3 is 14 residues long. Germline values: CDR1 LGHDT, CDR2 YNNKEL (reference sequence). Germline trimming cut 4 bases from V and 5 bases from J; bases unmatched to any gene: 5. Produced via immunoSEQ multiplex PCR; TCRdb's table is partial and in-frame only. The table has over 110,000 clones, more than 85% seen once; the top ten hold roughly 3.1%. This clone came up once. Its specificity is unknown. General study results and limits: A mostly white British donor set with more females was recruited, and clonal diversity was possibly underestimated. Vaccine-related CD4 TCRs covered spike, predominating at 160-218 and 743-854. At baseline, seropositivity was found in only six or seven AZD1222 recipients.

This chain connects TRBV3-1 (or the pseudogene TRBV3-2) to TRBJ1-1, with 9 bases that match TRBD1. Specimen: peripheral blood, collected on day 0 of AZD1222 vaccination. The sequence came from an adult in good health. This CDR3 is CASSLGQGQTEAFF. The CDR3 coding sequence is TGTGCCAGCAGCCTTGGACAGGGGCAAACTGAAGCTTTCTTT.